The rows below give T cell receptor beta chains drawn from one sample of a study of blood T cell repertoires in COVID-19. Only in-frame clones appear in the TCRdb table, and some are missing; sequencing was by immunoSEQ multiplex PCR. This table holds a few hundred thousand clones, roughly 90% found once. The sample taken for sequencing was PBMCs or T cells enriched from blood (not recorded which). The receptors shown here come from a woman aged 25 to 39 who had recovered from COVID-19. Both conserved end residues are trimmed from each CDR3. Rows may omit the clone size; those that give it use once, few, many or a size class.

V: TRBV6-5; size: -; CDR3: ASSYGVYTGELF
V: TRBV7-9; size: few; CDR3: ASSFTSSADTQY
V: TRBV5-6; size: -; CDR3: ASSLGLATNQPQH
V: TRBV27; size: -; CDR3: ASSFGGGSSSPLH
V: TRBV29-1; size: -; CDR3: SVGTAQGNTEAF
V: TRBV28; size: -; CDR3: ASGANYGYT
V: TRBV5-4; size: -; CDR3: ASSLGGRSNTGELF
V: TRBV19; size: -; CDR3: ASSYYRSDFGHGYT
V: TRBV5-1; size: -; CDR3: ASSQTGELAGVDTQY
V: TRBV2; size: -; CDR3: ASIYGRGLGITEAF
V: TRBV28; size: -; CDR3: ASSPRRQYNSPLH
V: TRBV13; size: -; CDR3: ASSLSAAPEQY
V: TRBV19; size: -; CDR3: ASSIDRSGVTGELF
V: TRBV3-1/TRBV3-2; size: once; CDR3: ASSQDISGRALSYEQY
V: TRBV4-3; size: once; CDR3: ASSQDRLAGPTDTQY
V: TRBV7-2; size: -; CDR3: ASSLKSSYNEQF
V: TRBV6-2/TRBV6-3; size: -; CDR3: ASSYGEGVAF
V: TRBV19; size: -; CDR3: ASSIDLIILAGDNEQF
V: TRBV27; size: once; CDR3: ASRPLGTPNTGELF
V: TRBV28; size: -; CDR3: ASSLGGQGSDTQY
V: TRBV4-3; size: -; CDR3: ASSQDGTGYQPQH
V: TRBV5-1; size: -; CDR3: ASGGGTEAF
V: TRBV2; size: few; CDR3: ASSASGTAGEKLF
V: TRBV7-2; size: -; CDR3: ASSLAAGAGQPQH
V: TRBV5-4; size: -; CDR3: ASSATGRRGGQETQY
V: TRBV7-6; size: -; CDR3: ASSPYIAVAGTVVYEQY
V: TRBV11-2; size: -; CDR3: ASSPQYRGLNEQY
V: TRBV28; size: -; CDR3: ASTPSGGPFRQF
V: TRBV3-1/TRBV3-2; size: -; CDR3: ASSPTAQGDTQY
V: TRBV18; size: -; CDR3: ASSRELLNTEAF
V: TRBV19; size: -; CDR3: ATAGTHNTEAF
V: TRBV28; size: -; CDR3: ASSAGGQGTDTQY
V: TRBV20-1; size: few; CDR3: SASRGAGGNQPQH
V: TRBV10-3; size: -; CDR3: AIRITSVSGNTIY
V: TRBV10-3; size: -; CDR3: AITSKGLADYNEQF
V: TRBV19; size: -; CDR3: ASSIMAGSNTEAF
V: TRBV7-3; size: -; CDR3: ASSLETSGSNEQF
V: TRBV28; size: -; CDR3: ASNRQRDSPLH